One and the same sample provided the 26 T cell receptor beta chains below, sequenced in a study of T cell repertoires in ileal Crohn's disease. Assay used: immunoSEQ multiplex PCR; TCRdb lists only in-frame clones, some missing. This table has 1,500 to 2,000 clones, roughly four fifths appearing once. Source material: ileal tissue. The receptors were gathered from an adult with Crohn's disease.

The chain is built from TRBV5-1 and TRBJ2-5, with 10 bases matching TRBD2. Germline values: CDR1 SGHRS, CDR2 YFSETQ. CDR3 length: 14 residues. With V trimmed by 4 bases and J by 3 bases, 3 bases remained unmatched. CDR3 DNA sequence: TGCGCCAGCAGCCCGGGACTAGCGAAAGAGACCCAGTACTTC. Its translation: CASSPGLAKETQYF.

This sequence joins TRBV5-1 and TRBJ2-1; 12 bases are shared with TRBD2. V lost 4 bases to trimming and J lost 5 bases; unmatched junction nucleotides: 4. Germline V CDR1 and CDR2: SGHRS, YFSETQ. The CDR3 consists of 15 residues. CDR3 bases: TGCGCCAGCAGCGCACTAGCGGGGGGTCACAATGAGCAGTTCTTC. As protein: CASSALAGGHNEQFF.

This clone was detected only once. This rearrangement joins TRBV5-1 to TRBJ2-3; a possible D gene is TRBD1 (6 bases). The germline V gene encodes CDR1 SGHRS and CDR2 YFSETQ. V was trimmed by 5 bases and J by 2 bases, leaving 18 bases between them. The CDR3 is made up of 16 amino acids. This CDR3 reads CASRSGQQNPTDTQYF. CDR3 nucleotide sequence: TGCGCCAGCAGATCCGGACAGCAGAATCCCACAGATACGCAGTATTTT.

The chain joins TRBV30 to TRBJ2-3, with TRBD2 matching over 14 bases. The germline V gene encodes CDR1 GTSNPN and CDR2 SVGIG (reference sequence). V shed 2 bases, J shed 4 bases, and the junction held 2 bases outside the gene matches. CDR3 length: 15 residues. In DNA, the CDR3 is TGTGCCTGGAGTAGGACTAGCGGGGGGCCAGATACGCAGTATTTT. It translates to CAWSRTSGGPDTQYF.

The chain's CDR3 is CASSGASEQYF. CDR3 sequence (DNA): TGTGCCAGCAGCGGGGCTAGCGAGCAGTACTTC. This chain uses TRBV5-5 with TRBJ2-7; D is possibly TRBD1 (5 bases). With 4 bases removed from V and 6 bases from J, the gap between germline ends came to 8 bases. Germline V gives CDR1 SGHKS, CDR2 YYEKEE (reference sequence). The CDR3 consists of 11 residues.

V usage is TRBV6-5 and J usage is TRBJ2-7; possibly TRBD1 for D (5 bases). The CDR3 has 14 residues. V was shortened by 0 bases and J by 6 bases, with 12 bases between the two germline ends. Germline V gives CDR1 MNHEY, CDR2 SVGAGI. DNA of the CDR3: TGTGCCAGCAGTTACTCGTCAGGGTCCAGCGAGCAGTACTTC. As protein: CASSYSSGSSEQYF.

This rearrangement joins TRBV18 to TRBJ2-5; D unresolved. The CDR3 has 13 residues. The V gene lost 4 bases and the J gene lost 1 base, with 7 bases spanning the gap. Germline V CDR1 and CDR2: KGHSH, LQKENI. In DNA form, the CDR3 reads TGTGCCAGCTCACGAGACATCCAAGAGACCCAGTACTTC. It yields the protein CASSRDIQETQYF.

J is TRBJ2-7 and V is TRBV10-3; 11 bases are shared with TRBD2. Germline V gene sequence: CDR1 ENHRY, CDR2 SYGVKD. The V gene end was trimmed by 6 bases and the J gene end by 1 base; junction bases not matched to a gene: 2. The CDR3 runs to 14 residues. The CDR3 is CAISGTSGSYEQYF. DNA for the CDR3: TGTGCCATCAGCGGGACTAGCGGATCCTACGAGCAGTACTTC.

In the case of this clone: A read error may account for a junction end that differs from germline. The V gene is TRBV6-1, the J gene TRBJ1-1; 9 bases align to TRBD1. The CDR3 runs 16 residues. In germline, CDR1 is MNHNS, CDR2 SASEGT. The CDR3 loop reads CAGSAPGTGWRTEAFF. In nucleotides, the CDR3 is TGTGCCGGCAGTGCACCCGGGACAGGGTGGCGGACTGAAGCTTTCTTT.

This rearrangement joins TRBV7-2 to TRBJ2-7, with unresolved D. The CDR3 has 13 amino acids. Germline CDR1 is SGHTA and CDR2 is FQGNSA. V was trimmed by 1 base and J by 3 bases, leaving 7 bases between them. The CDR3 region is CASSLGRDYEQYF. CDR3 in DNA: TGTGCCAGCAGCTTAGGTCGCGACTACGAGCAGTACTTC.

This chain uses TRBV9 with TRBJ2-5; 12 positions agree with TRBD2. V trimming: 2 bases; J trimming: 2 bases; junction bases outside the gene matches: 4. Germline lookup yields CDR1 SGDLS and CDR2 YYNGEE. The CDR3 has 16 residues. The CDR3 bases are TGTGCCAGCAGCGTCGGGCTAGCGGGGGGGCAAGAGACCCAGTACTTC. Translating it yields CASSVGLAGGQETQYF. The full variable domain, rest sourced from reference TRBV9 and TRBJ2-5, is DSGVTQTPKHLITATGQRVTLRCSPRSGDLSVYWYQQSLDQGLQFLIQYYNGEERAKGNILERFSAQQFPDLHSELNLSSLELGDSALYFCASSVGLAGGQETQYFGPGTRLLVL.

This rearrangement joins TRBV29-1 to TRBJ2-7; D possibly corresponds to TRBD1 (5 bases). Trimming took off 6 bases at V and 5 bases at J, with 11 bases between the two ends. Germline loops: CDR1 SQVTM, CDR2 ANQGSEA. The length of the CDR3 is 11 residues. The CDR3 nucleotides are TGCAGCGTAGGACATGGGGACGAGCAGTACTTC. Translating it yields CSVGHGDEQYF.

This clone was counted a single time. The chain couples TRBV27 to TRBJ1-4; TRBD1 agrees at 9 bases. CDR3 length: 14 amino acids. Germline-derived CDR1 and CDR2 are MNHEY and SMNVEV (reference sequence). V dropped 4 bases and J dropped 10; count of bases not matched to a gene: 7. This chain's CDR3 is CASSSTGGGGKLFF. The CDR3 coding sequence is TGTGCCAGCAGTTCAACAGGGGGCGGCGGAAAACTGTTTTTT.

This clone was seen once. V usage is TRBV13 and J usage is TRBJ1-4; D is perhaps TRBD1 (5 bases). The germline V gene has CDR1 PRHDT and CDR2 FYEKMQ (reference sequence). CDR3 length equals 14 residues. V was trimmed by 4 bases and J by 5 bases, leaving 11 bases between them. The CDR3 region has the DNA TGTGCCAGCAGCTCCCTGGACAAGAATGAAAAACTGTTTTTT. It translates to CASSSLDKNEKLFF.

This clone is a singleton in its sample. The rearrangement uses TRBV18 and TRBJ2-5; TRBD1 agrees at 10 bases. The junction had 4 bases not matched to a gene; V was cut back by 4 bases and J by 2 bases. Germline lookup yields CDR1 KGHSH and CDR2 LQKENI. The CDR3 extends over 15 amino acids. The chain's CDR3 is CASSRGTGDQETQYF. CDR3 coding DNA: TGTGCCAGCTCACGCGGGACAGGGGATCAAGAGACCCAGTACTTC.

This chain connects TRBV2 to TRBJ2-1; D is ambiguous. V was trimmed by 4 bases and J by 8 bases, leaving 9 bases between them. Germline assignment: CDR1 SNHLY and CDR2 FYNNEI. The CDR3 is made up of 12 amino acids. In DNA form, the CDR3 reads TGTGCCAGCAGTGCTACGGCGGATGAGCAGTTCTTC. This codes for CASSATADEQFF. Full variable domain (missing parts from reference TRBV2 and TRBJ2-1): EPEVTQTPSHQVTQMGQEVILRCVPISNHLYFYWYRQILGQKVEFLVSFYNNEISEKSEIFDDQFSVERPDGSNFTLKIRSTKLEDSAMYFCASSATADEQFFGPGTRLTVL.

This clone was counted between two and nine times. The chain employs TRBV5-4 and TRBJ2-3; D is ambiguous. This CDR3 contains 13 residues. Germline CDR1 and CDR2: SGHNT and YYREEE (reference sequence). V gave up 4 bases and J gave up 6 bases, with 12 bases separating them. The chain's CDR3 is CASSRDLGDTQYF. The CDR3, as DNA: TGTGCCAGCAGCCGAGACCTCGGGGATACGCAGTATTTT.

This sequence joins TRBV28 and TRBJ1-1, with unresolved D. The CDR3 is made up of 11 amino acids. V was clipped by 8 bases and J by 9 bases, with 13 bases between them. Germline CDR1 MDHEN, CDR2 SYDVKM. The CDR3, as DNA: TGTGCCAGCCAGGCCCTCGGAAAAGCTTTCTTT. It codes for CASQALGKAFF.

The V and J genes are TRBV18 and TRBJ1-2; 7 bases line up with TRBD1. Trimming at V came to 3 bases and at J to 5 bases, leaving 12 bases not matched to a gene. Germline loops: CDR1 KGHSH, CDR2 LQKENI. This CDR3 is 16 amino acids long. The DNA for the CDR3 is TGTGCCAGCTCACCGTCCTTTCCGACAGGGTCGTATGGCTACACCTTC. Residues: CASSPSFPTGSYGYTF.

V is TRBV5-1 and J is TRBJ2-3; tentatively, D is TRBD2 (6 bases). CDR3 size: 15 residues. CDR1 SGHRS and CDR2 YFSETQ come from the germline V gene. Trimming shortened V by 3 bases and J by 0 bases, and 11 bases separated the two germline ends. The CDR3 here is CASSWGAGSTDTQYF. As DNA, the CDR3 is TGCGCCAGCAGCTGGGGTGCGGGGAGCACAGATACGCAGTATTTT.

This clone appeared a single time. The chain uses TRBV2 and TRBJ2-3; weak D call: TRBD1 (6 bases). The CDR3 covers 12 residues. V lost 5 bases and J 3 bases, leaving 6 bases between the germline ends. Per the germline V gene, CDR1 is SNHLY and CDR2 is FYNNEI. In DNA form, the CDR3 reads TGTGCCAGCAGTCAGGGGACAGATACGCAGTATTTT. It specifies CASSQGTDTQYF. The entire variable domain, with the rest obtained from reference TRBV2 and TRBJ2-3, is as follows: EPEVTQTPSHQVTQMGQEVILRCVPISNHLYFYWYRQILGQKVEFLVSFYNNEISEKSEIFDDQFSVERPDGSNFTLKIRSTKLEDSAMYFCASSQGTDTQYFGPGTRLTVL.

As for this clone: This specimen includes other DNA sequences encoding the same CDR3. The gene calls are TRBV5-1 and TRBJ1-2, with D maybe TRBD1 (6 bases). The CDR3 has 14 residues. The ends were cut back, 4 bases at V and 6 bases at J, with 16 bases in the middle. Germline V gives CDR1 SGHRS, CDR2 YFSETQ. The CDR3 DNA is TGCGCCAGCAGCATTAGGCAGGGGTGGAATGGCTACACCTTC. Protein: CASSIRQGWNGYTF.

This sequence joins TRBV6-8 and TRBJ1-5, with a tentative D call TRBD1 (5 bases). CDR1 and CDR2 (germline): MNHGY, SAAAGT. The V gene lost 2 bases and the J gene lost 7 bases, with 18 bases spanning the gap. The CDR3 has 16 amino acids. The CDR3 sequence: CASSYPDRSLGQPQHF. The DNA of the CDR3 is TGTGCCAGCAGTTACCCCGACAGAAGCCTCGGCCAGCCCCAGCATTTT.

V gene TRBV5-1 combines with J gene TRBJ1-4; 8 bases line up with TRBD1. Germline lookup yields CDR1 SGHRS and CDR2 YFSETQ. The V and J ends lost 1 base and 6 bases, in that order; junction bases with no gene match: 8. The CDR3 contains 16 residues. The DNA for the CDR3 is TGCGCCAGCAGCTTGTGGCAGGGGGCGTCAGATGAAAAACTGTTTTTT. Its protein is CASSLWQGASDEKLFF.

This chain links TRBV5-1 with TRBJ1-2; 8 bases line up with TRBD1. V lost 3 bases to trimming and J lost 7 bases; unmatched junction nucleotides: 11. CDR3 length equals 15 residues. CDR1 and CDR2 from the germline V gene are SGHRS and YFSETQ. CDR3 region: CASSWAEGQGVGYTF. For the CDR3, the DNA is TGCGCCAGCAGCTGGGCGGAAGGACAGGGAGTTGGCTACACCTTC.

The chain carries TRBV6-5 and TRBJ2-7, with D possibly matching TRBD1 (6 bases). CDR3 size: 12 residues. CDR1 and CDR2 (germline): MNHEY, SVGAGI. V shed 5 bases and J shed 10 bases, with 15 bases lying between them. The CDR3 coding sequence is TGTGCCAGCAGTCCCAACAGGGCAACTCAGTACTTC. Translation: CASSPNRATQYF.